This passage covers 28 T cell receptor beta chains from one sample sequenced in a study of PD-1 blockade in classical Hodgkin lymphoma. Noted time point: cycle 4 day 1 (C4D1), after less than 7 weeks of nivolumab. Relapses following autologous stem cell transplantation were seen in all patients, with brentuximab vedotin exposure varying. Magnetic negative selection was used to purify CD8+ T cells from thawed PBMCs. Some clones are missing from TCRdb's copy, which holds only in-frame ones; the method was immunoSEQ multiplex PCR. The sample contains around 21,000 clones, 84% of which appear only once. Sequences were derived from CD8+ T cells from blood, sampled before the fourth cycle of nivolumab. These receptors were obtained from a human donor with classical Hodgkin lymphoma.

The chain joins TRBV4-1 to TRBJ2-5, with TRBD2 matching over 8 bases. Germline CDR1 is MGHRA and CDR2 is YSYEKL. Losses at the gene ends were 0 bases for V and 7 bases for J; bases not matched to a gene: 7. CDR3 size: 15 residues. The CDR3 DNA reads as TGCGCCAGCAGCCAAGATGGGACTAGAGGGGCGACCCAGTACTTC. It yields the protein CASSQDGTRGATQYF.

This chain uses TRBV27 with TRBJ1-2, with TRBD1 matching over 7 bases. The CDR3 has 14 residues. V shed 5 bases, J shed 1 base, and the junction held 4 bases outside the gene matches. The germline V gene has CDR1 MNHEY and CDR2 SMNVEV (reference sequence). The CDR3 sequence: CASSNDRVNYGYTF. As DNA, the CDR3 is TGTGCCAGCAGTAATGACAGGGTTAACTATGGCTACACCTTC.

This chain uses TRBV30 with TRBJ2-3; TRBD1 aligns across 11 bases. Looked up from germline, CDR1 is GTSNPN and CDR2 is SVGIG (reference sequence). CDR3 length equals 15 residues. J was trimmed by 5 bases and V by 2 bases; bases with no gene match: 6. The CDR3 sequence is CAWSWTGGHGDTQYF. The CDR3 DNA reads as TGTGCCTGGAGTTGGACAGGGGGCCATGGAGATACGCAGTATTTT.

This clone was seen only a few times. The chain has TRBV9 and TRBJ1-5, with D tentatively TRBD1 (6 bases). This CDR3 region has 13 residues. Germline values: CDR1 SGDLS, CDR2 YYNGEE. V was shortened by 3 bases and J by 5 bases, with 9 bases between the two germline ends. This CDR3 reads CASSAWGHQPQHF. The DNA of the CDR3 is TGTGCCAGCAGCGCCTGGGGGCATCAGCCCCAGCATTTT. The whole variable domain, remainder taken from reference TRBV9 and TRBJ1-5, is DSGVTQTPKHLITATGQRVTLRCSPRSGDLSVYWYQQSLDQGLQFLIQYYNGEERAKGNILERFSAQQFPDLHSELNLSSLELGDSALYFCASSAWGHQPQHFGDGTRLSIL.

This chain's CDR3 is CASSIAPGVLGYGYTF. The CDR3 DNA reads TGTGCCAGTAGTATAGCCCCCGGAGTGTTGGGCTATGGCTACACCTTC. V is TRBV19 and J is TRBJ1-2, with D unclear. With 1 base removed from V and 4 bases from J, the gap between germline ends came to 16 bases. Germline loops: CDR1 LNHDA, CDR2 SQIVND (reference sequence). The CDR3 covers 16 residues.

The chain combines TRBV5-6 with TRBJ2-5; D call uncertain. The better agreement between TRBJ2-7 and the DNA end casts doubt on the J call. The CDR3 has 14 amino acids. Per the germline V gene, CDR1 is SGHDT and CDR2 is YYEEEE. The chain's CDR3 is CASSFYKSSYEQYF. Here the CDR3 DNA reads TGTGCCAGCAGCTTCTATAAGAGCTCCTACGAGCAGTACTTC.

The chain uses TRBV9 and TRBJ2-3; 9 positions agree with TRBD2. Germline CDR1 SGDLS, CDR2 YYNGEE. This CDR3 spans 17 amino acids. The V gene end was trimmed by 0 bases and the J gene end by 5 bases; junction bases not matched to a gene: 10. The CDR3 is CASSVEGGGALQDTQYF. CDR3 bases: TGTGCCAGCAGCGTAGAAGGCGGGGGGGCCCTGCAAGATACGCAGTATTTT.

This clone was seen only a few times. The V gene is TRBV4-3, the J gene TRBJ2-7; D ambiguous. The CDR3 totals 14 residues. Trimming cost V 0 bases and J 0 bases, with 6 bases left between them. The V gene's germline CDR1 is LGHNA and CDR2 YSLEER. In nucleotides, the CDR3 is TGCGCCAGCAGCCAAGATCACAGCTCCTACGAGCAGTACTTC. This sequence encodes CASSQDHSSYEQYF.

The chain combines TRBV6-5 with TRBJ2-7; D might be TRBD1 (6 bases). Trimming stripped 6 bases from V and 7 bases from J, with 16 bases between. This CDR3 contains 13 residues. From germline, CDR1 is MNHEY and CDR2 SVGAGI. Here the CDR3 reads CASSRSDRLEQYF. CDR3 nucleotides: TGTGCCAGCAGCCGCTCCGACAGGTTAGAGCAGTACTTC.

The chain joins TRBV11-2 to TRBJ1-4; D is unclear. The CDR3 extends over 15 amino acids. The germline V and J ends were trimmed by 4 bases and 0 bases, with 9 bases remaining between them. Germline V gene lookup returns CDR1 SGHAT and CDR2 FQNNGV. Written as DNA, the CDR3 is TGTGCCAGCAGCTCCTCAAGTGCAACTAATGAAAAACTGTTTTTT. This translates into CASSSSSATNEKLFF.

The DNA of the CDR3 is TGCAGCGTTGAAGATCGTCTGCCGGATCTAGCTAACTATGGCTACACCTTC. It codes for CSVEDRLPDLANYGYTF. The rearrangement uses TRBV29-1 and TRBJ1-2; D is unclear. The germline V gene has CDR1 SQVTM and CDR2 ANQGSEA. Trimming removed 0 bases from V and 0 bases from J, with 17 bases in between. The length of the CDR3 is 17 residues.

This chain uses TRBV4-3 with TRBJ2-3, with 8 positions matching TRBD2. The germline V gene encodes CDR1 LGHNA and CDR2 YSLEER. The CDR3 sequence is 16 residues long. The junction had 5 bases not matched to a gene; V was cut back by 1 base and J by 2 bases. The CDR3 spells CASSQGGSGTTDTQYF. The CDR3 DNA sequence: TGCGCCAGCAGCCAAGGTGGTAGCGGGACCACAGATACGCAGTATTTT.

The chain combines TRBV27 with TRBJ2-1, with TRBD1 identical over 9 bases. V lost 6 bases and J lost 5; bases outside the gene matches: 8. Germline loops: CDR1 MNHEY, CDR2 SMNVEV (reference sequence). The CDR3 totals 15 residues. DNA for the CDR3: TGTGCCAGCAGATACGCCGGGACAGGGCACAATGAGCAGTTCTTC. The encoded protein is CASRYAGTGHNEQFF.

This chain joins TRBV13 and TRBJ1-1, with TRBD1 identical over 12 bases. The junction had 5 bases not matched to a gene; V was cut back by 6 bases and J by 6 bases. In germline, CDR1 is PRHDT, CDR2 FYEKMQ (reference sequence). The CDR3 spans 14 residues. The CDR3 here is CASSPGTGGSEAFF. CDR3 nucleotides: TGTGCCAGCAGTCCCGGGACAGGGGGCTCTGAAGCTTTCTTT.

The chain links TRBV10-3 to TRBJ2-3; weak D call: TRBD1 (6 bases). Trimming took off 2 bases at V and 2 bases at J, with 8 bases between the two ends. This CDR3 spans 14 amino acids. Germline V lookup: CDR1 ENHRY, CDR2 SYGVKD. CDR3 nucleotides: TGTGCCATCAGTGAGCAGGGGCTCACAGATACGCAGTATTTT. Protein sequence: CAISEQGLTDTQYF.

In nucleotides, the CDR3 is TGTGCCAGCAGTTTCGACGGCTACGAGCAGTACTTC. Encoded protein: CASSFDGYEQYF. The genes are TRBV6-6 and TRBJ2-7, with D unresolved. The CDR3 runs to 12 residues. V shed 4 bases and J shed 3 bases, with 7 bases lying between them. Germline V gene sequence: CDR1 MNHNY, CDR2 SVGAGI (reference sequence).

This chain links TRBV11-2 with TRBJ2-7; D call uncertain. Germline CDR1 and CDR2: SGHAT and FQNNGV. Trimming stripped 2 bases from V and 7 bases from J, with 18 bases between. This CDR3 is 15 amino acids long. The CDR3 loop is CASSLTFVFYDEQYF. The CDR3 DNA follows: TGTGCCAGCAGCTTAACGTTCGTCTTCTACGATGAGCAGTACTTC.

This clone appeared a single time. The rearrangement uses TRBV5-1 and TRBJ2-7; 9 bases line up with TRBD1. The CDR3 is made up of 17 amino acids. Germline V gene lookup returns CDR1 SGHRS and CDR2 YFSETQ. The trim removed 5 bases at V and 5 bases at J, leaving 17 bases unmatched. DNA for the CDR3: TGCGCCAGCAGAGAACGTATTCCGGGGGACAGGGTGAACGAGCAGTACTTC. The encoded protein is CASRERIPGDRVNEQYF.

The J gene is TRBJ1-1, the V gene TRBV29-1; D is ambiguous. The CDR3 consists of 12 residues. Trimming left V 7 bases short and J 0 bases short, with 9 bases between. Germline V gene data show CDR1 as SQVTM and CDR2 as ANQGSEA. Here the CDR3 reads CSAALVNTEAFF. For the CDR3, the DNA is TGCAGCGCTGCCCTTGTGAACACTGAAGCTTTCTTT.

The V gene is TRBV20-1, the J gene TRBJ2-2; D possibly corresponds to TRBD2 (6 bases). Trimming removed 6 bases at V and 7 bases at J, with 9 bases between. The germline gives CDR1 DFQATT, CDR2 SNEGSKA (reference sequence). The CDR3 is 11 amino acids. In nucleotides, the CDR3 is TGCAGTGCCCTAGCGAACGGGGAGCTGTTTTTT. Translated, it gives CSALANGELFF.

This chain joins TRBV4-1 and TRBJ1-1; TRBD1 aligns across 10 bases. Germline CDR1 and CDR2: MGHRA and YSYEKL. J gave up 3 bases and V 3 bases, and 1 base lay outside the gene matches. The CDR3 extends over 14 amino acids. CDR3: CASSQGQGHTEAFF. Written as DNA, the CDR3 is TGCGCCAGCAGCCAGGGACAGGGGCACACTGAAGCTTTCTTT.

This sequence joins TRBV2 and TRBJ1-5, with D possibly TRBD1 on 6 matching bases. Germline CDR1 is SNHLY and CDR2 is FYNNEI. With 7 bases removed from V and 2 bases from J, the gap between germline ends came to 15 bases. The CDR3 consists of 15 residues. DNA of the CDR3: TGTGCCAGCACTACAGGGCCTAACGGCAATCAGCCCCAGCATTTT. Amino acids: CASTTGPNGNQPQHF.

The J gene is TRBJ1-2, the V gene TRBV4-3; D uncertain. This CDR3 is built from 16 residues. The germline V and J ends were trimmed by 4 bases and 8 bases, with 23 bases remaining between them. The germline CDR1 and CDR2 sequences are LGHNA and YSLEER. Here the CDR3 reads CASSPSRRTVGSGYTF. The CDR3 bases are TGCGCCAGCAGCCCATCCCGGAGAACGGTCGGATCGGGCTACACCTTC.

In its sample, this clone was seen a few times. The genes are TRBV7-9 and TRBJ1-2, with D possibly TRBD1 on 5 matching bases. V lost 4 bases and J 7 bases, leaving 16 bases between the germline ends. This CDR3 has 14 amino acids. The germline V gene has CDR1 SEHNR and CDR2 FQNEAQ (reference sequence). The CDR3 sequence: CASSSDGGFGGYTF. In nucleotides, the CDR3 is TGTGCCAGCAGCTCGGACGGGGGTTTTGGTGGCTACACCTTC.

V gene TRBV14 combines with J gene TRBJ2-1, with 9 bases identical to TRBD1. Germline CDR1 reads SGHDN; CDR2 reads FVKESK. This CDR3 contains 17 residues. Trimming removed 3 bases from V and 4 bases from J; junction bases left unmatched: 10. Here the CDR3 reads CASSQPLPGQGYNEQFF. In DNA, the CDR3 is TGTGCCAGCAGCCAGCCGCTTCCGGGACAGGGATACAATGAGCAGTTCTTC.

This chain links TRBV9 with TRBJ1-3, with D possibly matching TRBD1 (5 bases). Germline values: CDR1 SGDLS, CDR2 YYNGEE. Between the trimmed V and J ends, which lost 3 bases and 2 bases, there was a span of 6 bases. The CDR3 extends over 13 amino acids. Written as DNA, the CDR3 is TGTGCCAGCAGCGAGGGGACTGGAAACACCATATATTTT. It yields the protein CASSEGTGNTIYF. The full variable domain, with the rest looked up from reference TRBV9 and TRBJ1-3, is DSGVTQTPKHLITATGQRVTLRCSPRSGDLSVYWYQQSLDQGLQFLIQYYNGEERAKGNILERFSAQQFPDLHSELNLSSLELGDSALYFCASSEGTGNTIYFGEGSWLTVV.

The rearrangement links TRBV27 to TRBJ2-1; 9 bases are shared with TRBD2. Germline V lookup: CDR1 MNHEY, CDR2 SMNVEV (reference sequence). The trim removed 4 bases at V and 4 bases at J, leaving 8 bases unmatched. The CDR3 is made up of 16 amino acids. The CDR3, as DNA: TGTGCCAGCAGTTCACCGAGCGGGGGGTTGTACAATGAGCAGTTCTTC. Translation: CASSSPSGGLYNEQFF.

V gene TRBV27 combines with J gene TRBJ1-5, with D hard to call. Per the germline V gene, CDR1 is MNHEY and CDR2 is SMNVEV (reference sequence). The V end was cut by 2 bases, the J end by 0 bases, with 8 bases between. The CDR3 runs to 15 residues. This CDR3 reads CASSLVSDSNQPQHF. The CDR3 DNA reads as TGTGCCAGCAGTTTAGTGTCAGATAGCAATCAGCCCCAGCATTTT.